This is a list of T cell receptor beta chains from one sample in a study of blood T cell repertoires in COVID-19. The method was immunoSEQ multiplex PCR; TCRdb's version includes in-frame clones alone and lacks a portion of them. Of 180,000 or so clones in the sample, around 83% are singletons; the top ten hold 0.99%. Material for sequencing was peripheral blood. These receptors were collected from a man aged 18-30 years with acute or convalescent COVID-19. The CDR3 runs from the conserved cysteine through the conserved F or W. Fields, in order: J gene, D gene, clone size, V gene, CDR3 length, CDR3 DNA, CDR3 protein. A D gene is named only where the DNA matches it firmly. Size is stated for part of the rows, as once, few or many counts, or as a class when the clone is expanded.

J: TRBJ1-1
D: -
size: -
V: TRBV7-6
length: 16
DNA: TGTGCCAGCAGCGACAGGATGGGGAAGGGTGACACTGAAGCTTTCTTT
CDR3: CASSDRMGKGDTEAFF

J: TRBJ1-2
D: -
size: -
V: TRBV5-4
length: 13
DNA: TGTGCCAGCAGCTTGCCCGGGTCCTATGGCTACACCTTC
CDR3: CASSLPGSYGYTF

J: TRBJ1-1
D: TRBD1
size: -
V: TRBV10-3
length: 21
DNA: TGTGCCATCAGTGACCGAGTGGGACAGTACCCGGAGAGGGTCCTGAACACTGAAGCTTTCTTT
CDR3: CAISDRVGQYPERVLNTEAFF

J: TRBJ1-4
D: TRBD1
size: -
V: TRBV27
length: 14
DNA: TGTGCCAGCAGTTCCCTGGACAGGGGTCAAAAACTGTTTTTT
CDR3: CASSSLDRGQKLFF

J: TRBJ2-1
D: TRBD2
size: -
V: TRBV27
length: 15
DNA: TGTGCCAGCAGTTTATCTAGCGGGGACTACAATGAGCAGTTCTTC
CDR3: CASSLSSGDYNEQFF

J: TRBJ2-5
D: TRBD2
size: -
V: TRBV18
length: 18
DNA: TGTGCCAGCTCACCAACGGCTAGCGGGGGCCTTTCCCAAGAGACCCAGTACTTC
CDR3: CASSPTASGGLSQETQYF

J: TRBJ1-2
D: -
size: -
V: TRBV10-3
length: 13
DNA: TGTGCCATCAGTCCAGGAGGTAACTATGGCTACACCTTC
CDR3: CAISPGGNYGYTF

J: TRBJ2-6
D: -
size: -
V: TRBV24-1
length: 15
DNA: TGTGCCACCAGTGGAGGGGGCTCTGGGGCCAACGTCCTGACTTTC
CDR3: CATSGGGSGANVLTF

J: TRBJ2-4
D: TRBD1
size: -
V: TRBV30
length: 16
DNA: TGTGCCTGGAGCCGAGGACAGGGAGGTTCCAAAAACATTCAGTACTTC
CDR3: CAWSRGQGGSKNIQYF

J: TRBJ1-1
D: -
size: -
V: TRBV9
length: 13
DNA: TGTGCCAGCAGTGATCAGTTGAACACTGAAGCTTTCTTT
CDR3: CASSDQLNTEAFF

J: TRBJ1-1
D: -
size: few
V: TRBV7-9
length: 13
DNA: TGTGCCAGCAGCTTAGGCGGCCCTGGGGAAGCTTTCTTT
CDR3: CASSLGGPGEAFF

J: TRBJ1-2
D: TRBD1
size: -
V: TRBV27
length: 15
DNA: TGTGCCAGCAGTTCCCGACAGGGACGAGTTTATGGCTACACCTTC
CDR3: CASSSRQGRVYGYTF

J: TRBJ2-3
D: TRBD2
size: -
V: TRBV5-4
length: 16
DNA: TGTGCCAGCAGCAGACCTAGCGGGGGGGCGTCAGATACGCAGTATTTT
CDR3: CASSRPSGGASDTQYF

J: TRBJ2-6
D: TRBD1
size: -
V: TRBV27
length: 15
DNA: TGTGCCAGCAGTCTCGGGACAGGGAATCCACACGTCCTGACTTTC
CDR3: CASSLGTGNPHVLTF

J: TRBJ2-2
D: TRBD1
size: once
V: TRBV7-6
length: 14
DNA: TGTGCCAGCAGCCACAGGGGGGACACCGGGGAGCTGTTTTTT
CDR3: CASSHRGDTGELFF

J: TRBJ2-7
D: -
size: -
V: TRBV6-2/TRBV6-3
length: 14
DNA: TGTGCCAGCAGTTCTTATTCCGGTACCTACGAGCAGTACTTC
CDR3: CASSSYSGTYEQYF

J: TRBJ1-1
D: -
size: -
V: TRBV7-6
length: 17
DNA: TGTGCCAGCAGCCCTCAAACTGGGGAGGCCCCGAACACTGAAGCTTTCTTT
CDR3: CASSPQTGEAPNTEAFF

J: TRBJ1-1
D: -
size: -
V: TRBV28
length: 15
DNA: TGTGCCAGCAGCTTTCTGGGACAATTGAACACTGAAGCTTTCTTT
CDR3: CASSFLGQLNTEAFF

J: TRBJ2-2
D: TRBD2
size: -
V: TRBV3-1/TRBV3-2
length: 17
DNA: TGTGCCAGCAGCCCGGGACTAGCGGGGGGGCGAACCGGGGAGCTGTTTTTT
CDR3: CASSPGLAGGRTGELFF

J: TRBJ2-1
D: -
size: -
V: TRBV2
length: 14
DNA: TGTGCCAGCAGTGCTCCAGGGTCCTACAATGAGCAGTTCTTC
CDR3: CASSAPGSYNEQFF

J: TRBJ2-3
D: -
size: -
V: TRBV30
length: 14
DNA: TGTGCCTACGGTGAACGGGGGAGCACAGATACGCAGTATTTT
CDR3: CAYGERGSTDTQYF

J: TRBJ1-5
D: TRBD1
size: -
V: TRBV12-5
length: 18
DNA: TGTGCTAGTGGTTTGGCCCTTTGGGGACAGGGGCCAAAGCAGCCCCAGCATTTT
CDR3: CASGLALWGQGPKQPQHF

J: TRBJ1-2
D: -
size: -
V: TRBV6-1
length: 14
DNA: TGTGCCAGCAGTGAAGTCGTCAGTAACTATGGCTACACCTTC
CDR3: CASSEVVSNYGYTF

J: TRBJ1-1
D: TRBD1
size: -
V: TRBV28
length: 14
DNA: TGTGCCAGCGTCCCCTCCCAGGGGGGCACTGAAGCTTTCTTT
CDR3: CASVPSQGGTEAFF

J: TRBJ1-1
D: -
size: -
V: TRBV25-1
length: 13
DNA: TGTGCCAGCAGTGTCTCGGGGAACACTGAAGCTTTCTTT
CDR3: CASSVSGNTEAFF